The rows below give T cell receptor beta chains drawn from one sample of a study of CD8 T cells in Susac syndrome. MiXCR was run by TCRdb on the immunoSEQ multiplex PCR reads, yielding one entry per CDR3 protein. The repertoire has about 53,000 distinct CDR3 sequences, approximately 95% of them found once; the top ten carry about 0.75%. The sample taken for sequencing was CD8+ T cells from PBMCs. These receptors all stem from a human donor with Susac syndrome. The CDR3 runs from the conserved cysteine through the conserved F or W. A D gene is named only where the DNA matches it firmly. Clone size is not always given. Where it is, it says once, few, many or a class for expanded clones.

j_call v_call cdr3_length d_call clone_size cdr3_nt cdr3_aa
TRBJ2-1 TRBV7-9 16 TRBD2 - TGTGCCAGCAGCCCGCCCGGGACTAGCAACTACAATGAGCAGTTCTTC CASSPPGTSNYNEQFF
TRBJ2-7 TRBV7-6 13 - - TGTGCCAGCAGCCGCGGGGAAATCTACGAGCAGTACTTC CASSRGEIYEQYF
TRBJ2-1 TRBV20-1 11 - - TGCAGTGCTAGATGGGCGGAAGAGCAGTTCTTC CSARWAEEQFF
TRBJ2-3 TRBV20-1 13 TRBD2 - TGCAGTGGTAGGGGACTAGCTACAGATACGCAGTATTTT CSGRGLATDTQYF
TRBJ1-2 TRBV6-5 14 - - TGTGCCAGCAGTTATCAGGGATTGAACTATGGCTACACCTTC CASSYQGLNYGYTF
TRBJ1-1 TRBV7-9 17 - - TGTGCCAGCAGCTTAGCGCTACCCACGGGGCACGGCACTGAAGCTTTCTTT CASSLALPTGHGTEAFF
TRBJ1-2 TRBV4-3 15 - - TGCGCCAGCAGCCAAGTACGTGGCGGGTTATGGGGCTACACCTTC CASSQVRGGLWGYTF
TRBJ2-2 TRBV15 18 TRBD2 - TGTGCCACCAGCAGAGATGGGTTAGCGGGGGGTGGCACCGGGGAGCTGTTTTTT CATSRDGLAGGGTGELFF
TRBJ2-5 TRBV6-5 15 - - TGTGCCAGCAGTTACTCCTTCGGGGCCGGGGAGACCCAGTACTTC CASSYSFGAGETQYF
TRBJ2-6 TRBV9 13 TRBD1 - TGTGCCAGCAGCGGGGACAGGGATGACGTCCTGACTTTC CASSGDRDDVLTF
TRBJ1-1 TRBV25-1 18 - - TGTGCCAGCAGTAGCCCACGGCAGGGGTCTGTAATGAACACTGAAGCTTTCTTT CASSSPRQGSVMNTEAFF
TRBJ1-5 TRBV5-6 12 - - TGTGCCAGCAGCTTGCCCTATCAGCCCCAGCATTTT CASSLPYQPQHF
TRBJ1-1 TRBV6-4 13 TRBD1 once TGTGCCAGCAGTGTAGACAGGGGCGCTGAAGCTTTCTTT CASSVDRGAEAFF
TRBJ1-4 TRBV29-1 13 TRBD1 once TGCAGCGTTCTCGGGACAGGGAACGAAAAACTGTTTTTT CSVLGTGNEKLFF
TRBJ2-3 TRBV4-1 17 TRBD1 - TGCGCCAGCAGCCAAGGACAGGGAGAATTGGGCACAGATACGCAGTATTTT CASSQGQGELGTDTQYF
TRBJ2-1 TRBV9 15 TRBD2 - TGTGCCAGCACCCAACTAGCGGGGGGGCAAGGTGAGCAGTTCTTC CASTQLAGGQGEQFF
TRBJ2-3 TRBV7-9 15 - - TGTGCCAGCAGCTTGGGCAGCCCTAGCACAGATACGCAGTATTTT CASSLGSPSTDTQYF
TRBJ1-1 TRBV7-6 14 - - TGTGCCAGCAGCTGGGGGGGAGCGGACACTGAAGCTTTCTTT CASSWGGADTEAFF
TRBJ2-7 TRBV30 16 TRBD1 - TGTGCCTGGAGTGTAGGACAGGGTTGGGGAGCCTACGAGCAGTACTTC CAWSVGQGWGAYEQYF
TRBJ2-1 TRBV4-3 16 TRBD2 few TGCGCCAGCAGCCAAGCACGGGGGGGCCCGACGAATGAGCAGTTCTTC CASSQARGGPTNEQFF
TRBJ1-2 TRBV4-3 14 TRBD1 - TGCGCCAGCAGCCTGGACAGGGAAGGATATGGCTACACCTTC CASSLDREGYGYTF
TRBJ1-1 TRBV20-1 12 TRBD1 - TGCAGTGCGGAGCAGGGGGACACTGAAGCTTTCTTT CSAEQGDTEAFF
TRBJ2-2 TRBV6-5 15 - - TGTGCCAGCGGGCATATGGAAGCGGGCACCGGGGAGCTGTTTTTT CASGHMEAGTGELFF
TRBJ2-7 TRBV5-1 14 - - TGCGCCAGCAGCTTGGAAGGCCCCCCCTACGAGCAGTACTTC CASSLEGPPYEQYF
TRBJ2-1 TRBV15 12 TRBD1 - TGTGCCACCAGCGGCAGGGGGCGGGAGCAGTTCTTC CATSGRGREQFF
TRBJ2-1 TRBV4-3 11 - - TGCGCCAGCAGCCAGGAGGGTGAGCAGTTCTTC CASSQEGEQFF
TRBJ1-1 TRBV30 17 - - TGTGCCTGGAGTGTACCTCGCCGGGCGTCCGAGGAGGCTGAAGCTTTCTTT CAWSVPRRASEEAEAFF
TRBJ1-1 TRBV4-2 15 TRBD1 - TGTGCCAGCAGCCCGGGGACAGGGCCGAACACTGAAGCTTTCTTT CASSPGTGPNTEAFF
TRBJ2-7 TRBV6-6 16 TRBD1 - TGTGCCAGCAGCCCCACAGGGGGTGTAACTTCCTACGAGCAGTACTTC CASSPTGGVTSYEQYF
TRBJ2-7 TRBV9 14 TRBD2 - TGTGCCAGCAGCCCTAGCGGGGTATCCTACGAGCAGTACTTC CASSPSGVSYEQYF
TRBJ2-5 TRBV5-4 14 - - TGTGCCAGCAGCCGAGGGGGAAATGAGGAGACCCAGTACTTC CASSRGGNEETQYF
TRBJ2-1 TRBV9 16 - - TGTGCCAGCAGCGCGCCCACGGGCCCCCATTACAATGAGCAGTTCTTC CASSAPTGPHYNEQFF
TRBJ2-1 TRBV2 15 - - TGTGCCAGCAGTGAAACTCTGAGCTCCTACAATGAGCAGTTCTTC CASSETLSSYNEQFF
TRBJ2-7 TRBV7-8 12 - - TGTGCCAGCAGCTTAGCCCGGGGCGAGCAGTACTTC CASSLARGEQYF
TRBJ1-4 TRBV29-1 13 - - TGCAGCGTTGAAACCAGGAACCCCCGACACCTGTTTTTT CSVETRNPRHLFF
TRBJ1-4 TRBV18 15 TRBD1 - TGTGCCAGCTCCCGGACAGGAACAACTAATGAAAAACTGTTTTTT CASSRTGTTNEKLFF
TRBJ2-2 TRBV9 15 - - TGTGCCAGCAGCGTAGGATCGGATAACACCGGGGAGCTGTTTTTT CASSVGSDNTGELFF
TRBJ1-2 TRBV20-1 14 TRBD1 - TGCAGTGCTAGAGAGGGACAGGGCGGGTATGGCTACACCTTC CSAREGQGGYGYTF
TRBJ2-3 TRBV12-3/TRBV12-4 15 - - TGTGCCAGCAGTTTTCGGGGGACTAGCACAGATACGCAGTATTTT CASSFRGTSTDTQYF
TRBJ1-5 TRBV30 13 TRBD1 - TGTGCCATCGGGGACAGCCACGTTTGGCCCCAGCATTTT CAIGDSHVWPQHF
TRBJ2-7 TRBV29-1 14 TRBD1 - TGCAGCGTTGAAGATCGGGACAGCTCCTACGAGCAGTACTTC CSVEDRDSSYEQYF
TRBJ1-6 TRBV30 11 - - TGTGCCTGGAGTAAGGGTTCACCCCTCCACTTT CAWSKGSPLHF
TRBJ1-2 TRBV4-1 14 - - TGCGCCAGCAGCCAAGTTTGGGTGTCCTCTGGCTACACCTTC CASSQVWVSSGYTF
TRBJ2-7 TRBV29-1 12 - - TGCAGCGTTGATGCGGGCAAAGGAGAGCAGTACTTC CSVDAGKGEQYF
TRBJ2-7 TRBV7-6 18 - - TGTGCCAGCAGCTTAGCGATCCCTTATACAGGGCAGGCCTACGAGCAGTACTTC CASSLAIPYTGQAYEQYF
TRBJ2-1 TRBV7-9 15 - - TGTGCCAGCAGCTCTCGGGACTTTCCCTACAATGAGCAGTTCTTC CASSSRDFPYNEQFF
TRBJ2-2 TRBV20-1 13 - - TGCAGTGCTAGGGACTCGTACACCGGGGAGCTGTTTTTT CSARDSYTGELFF
TRBJ2-5 TRBV12-3/TRBV12-4 14 TRBD1 few TGTGCCAGCAGTTTGGGACAGGGCCAAGAGACCCAGTACTTC CASSLGQGQETQYF
TRBJ2-6 TRBV14 18 - - TGTGCCAGCAGCCGCAGAGGGGGTCCACACTCTGGGGCCAACGTCCTGACTTTC CASSRRGGPHSGANVLTF
TRBJ2-1 TRBV20-1 15 TRBD2 - TGCAGTGCTAGAGATATCAGCGGGGGGAACAATGAGCAGTTCTTC CSARDISGGNNEQFF
TRBJ1-3 TRBV11-2 18 - - TGTGCCAGCAGCGCTCACCGGGACGGACGTTCCTCTGGAAACACCATATATTTT CASSAHRDGRSSGNTIYF
TRBJ1-1 TRBV20-1 14 TRBD1 - TGCAGTGCAACGACAGAGGGGGCTGAGACTGAAGCTTTCTTT CSATTEGAETEAFF
TRBJ2-1 TRBV7-6 16 TRBD2 - TGTGCCAGCAGCTTATTGCGGGGGGACTCCTACAATGAGCAGTTCTTC CASSLLRGDSYNEQFF
TRBJ1-5 TRBV12-3/TRBV12-4 15 TRBD1 - TGTGCCAGCAGCGATCACTTACAGGGGGTCCAGCCCCAGCATTTT CASSDHLQGVQPQHF
TRBJ2-7 TRBV7-2 16 TRBD1 - TGTGCCAGCAGCCACCCCCGGGACAGGGCCTCCTACGAGCAGTACTTC CASSHPRDRASYEQYF